This passage covers 7 T cell receptor beta chains from one sample sequenced in a study of shared clonotypes between healthy human individuals. Assay: immunoSEQ multiplex PCR; the TCRdb copy retains only in-frame clones and omits some. The sample consists of 2 million to 2.5 million clones, roughly 93% of them appearing once. The material sequenced was naive CD4+ T cells from PBMCs. Subset reported: CD45RA+ positively selected. These TCRs come from a man between 18 and 35 years old in good health. Some clones in this sample may be carry-over from other donors' samples.

J is TRBJ1-3 and V is TRBV27; D unclear. CDR3 length: 14 residues. Germline CDR1 MNHEY, CDR2 SMNVEV (reference sequence). Trimming took 5 bases from V and 0 from J, leaving 8 bases between them. The CDR3 coding sequence is TGTGCCAGCAGTCTACGGCTCTCTGGAAACACCATATATTTT. Its translation: CASSLRLSGNTIYF.

The chain links TRBV30 to TRBJ1-6; D might be TRBD1 (5 bases). Looked up from germline, CDR1 is GTSNPN and CDR2 is SVGIG (reference sequence). The CDR3 runs to 14 residues. The V and J ends lost 0 bases and 11 bases respectively, with 14 bases between them. The CDR3 coding sequence is TGTGCCTGGAGTGTATATGGGACCCAGACACCCCTCCACTTT. It is translated as CAWSVYGTQTPLHF.

This clone came up once. The chain links TRBV2 to TRBJ1-2, with TRBD1 matching over 8 bases. The germline gives CDR1 SNHLY, CDR2 FYNNEI. This CDR3 spans 14 amino acids. J was trimmed by 6 bases and V by 3 bases; bases with no gene match: 6. The DNA of the CDR3 is TGTGCCAGCAGTGACCGGACAGGGCGGAATGGCTACACCTTC. It is translated as CASSDRTGRNGYTF.

This chain links TRBV18 with TRBJ2-7; 14 nucleotides match TRBD2. V gave up 4 bases and J gave up 3 bases; unmatched junction bases: 5. Germline loops: CDR1 KGHSH, CDR2 LQKENI. This CDR3 is built from 16 residues. The CDR3 DNA reads as TGTGCCAGCTCACGGGGACTAGCGGGAGCCCTCTACGAGCAGTACTTC. It specifies CASSRGLAGALYEQYF.

About this clone: This may stem from a read error, because a much larger clone lies one nucleotide away. Other DNA variants within this sample encode the same CDR3. The DNA of the CDR3 is TGCGCCAGCAGCTTGGGGACTAGCGGGGGCACAGATACGCAGTATTTT. Its translation is CASSLGTSGGTDTQYF. This chain connects TRBV5-1 to TRBJ2-3; 12 bases match TRBD2. The length of the CDR3 is 16 residues. Germline values: CDR1 SGHRS, CDR2 YFSETQ. V lost 0 bases, J lost 1 base, and 0 bases stayed unmatched. The full variable domain, with the rest looked up from reference TRBV5-1 and TRBJ2-3, is KAGVTQTPRYLIKTRGQQVTLSCSPISGHRSVSWYQQTPGQGLQFLFEYFSETQRNKGNFPGRFSGRQFSNSRSEMNVSTLELGDSALYLCASSLGTSGGTDTQYFGPGTRLTVL.

This chain connects TRBV19 to TRBJ1-6, with D perhaps TRBD1 (5 bases). CDR3 size: 18 residues. The V gene lost 7 bases and the J gene lost 0 bases, with 19 bases spanning the gap. Germline CDR1 reads LNHDA; CDR2 reads SQIVND (reference sequence). In DNA, the CDR3 is TGTGCCAGTACCAAAGCCAGACAGTCGAGCTCCTATAATTCACCCCTCCACTTT. This codes for CASTKARQSSSYNSPLHF.

V is TRBV10-3 and J is TRBJ2-3, with 16 bases matching TRBD2. Germline assignment: CDR1 ENHRY and CDR2 SYGVKD. This CDR3 is built from 19 residues. The J segment lost 2 bases and the V segment lost 10 bases, leaving 15 bases of the junction unmatched. The CDR3 coding sequence is TGTGCCACTACTGCGGGACTAGCGGGAGGGGACGTATCCACAGATACGCAGTATTTT. Protein sequence: CATTAGLAGGDVSTDTQYF.